This passage covers 17 T cell receptor beta chains from one sample sequenced in a study of beta chain features in type 1 diabetes. Study observations and caveats: Within each of all four CD4+ subsets, Type 1 diabetes patients had TCRB CDR3s that were moderately but significantly shorter.

All of the isolated RNA was reverse transcribed, so expressed TCRB transcripts were sequenced. Here immunoSEQ multiplex PCR was the method, and the copy in TCRdb shows in-frame clones only, minus some. The table shows roughly 400,000 clones, with over 9% occurring only once. These TCRs' antigens remain unknown. The source material was central memory CD4+ T cells from blood. Source of these receptors: a man aged 25 to 40 with type 1 diabetes.

This sequence joins TRBV6-1 and TRBJ2-7; D is possibly TRBD1 (6 bases). The CDR3 spans 14 residues. Trimming stripped 6 bases from V and 0 bases from J, with 12 bases between. CDR1 and CDR2 (germline): MNHNS, SASEGT. DNA of the CDR3: TGTGCCAGCAGGAGTCGGGACACCTCCTACGAGCAGTACTTC. It translates to CASRSRDTSYEQYF.

The DNA for the CDR3 is TGTGCCAGCAGCTTCCCCGGGCCGGATGGCTACACCTTC. It is translated as CASSFPGPDGYTF. This chain joins TRBV5-4 and TRBJ1-2; no clear D gene. V was shortened by 2 bases and J by 6 bases, with 11 bases between the two germline ends. Germline loops: CDR1 SGHNT, CDR2 YYREEE (reference sequence). The CDR3 extends over 13 amino acids.

J is TRBJ2-5 and V is TRBV6-5; tentatively, D is TRBD1 (6 bases). The CDR3 covers 16 residues. V was pared by 0 bases and J by 2 bases, with 13 bases between. Germline V gene data show CDR1 as MNHEY and CDR2 as SVGAGI. The CDR3 is CASSYSAGTSQETQYF. The CDR3 DNA reads TGTGCCAGCAGTTACTCGGCCGGGACATCACAAGAGACCCAGTACTTC.

This clone has only a few counts. The rearrangement joins TRBV14 to TRBJ1-2; D is unclear. Germline-derived CDR1 and CDR2 are SGHDN and FVKESK. The CDR3 is 12 amino acids. Trimming removed 2 bases from V and 8 bases from J, with 9 bases in between. The CDR3, as DNA: TGTGCCAGCAGCCAATCTACGGAAGGCTACACCTTC. Protein product: CASSQSTEGYTF.

This clone was detected many times. This chain joins TRBV19 and TRBJ2-1; 8 bases are a match to TRBD2. Trimming took 6 bases from V and 2 from J; bases not matched to a gene: 6. Germline V gene sequence: CDR1 LNHDA, CDR2 SQIVND (reference sequence). The CDR3 has 15 amino acids. The CDR3 reads CASRPSGLAYNEQFF. CDR3 nucleotide sequence: TGTGCCAGTAGGCCCTCGGGACTAGCCTACAATGAGCAGTTCTTC.

Comments on this clone: Other nucleotide sequences from this sample produce the same CDR3. The genes are TRBV11-2 and TRBJ2-1; 7 positions agree with TRBD1. CDR1 SGHAT and CDR2 FQNNGV come from the germline V gene. The V segment lost 3 bases and the J segment 5 bases; nucleotides outside the gene matches: 1. This CDR3 spans 13 amino acids. DNA for the CDR3: TGTGCCAGCAGCTTGGGACAGAACAATGAGCAGTTCTTC. Its translation: CASSLGQNNEQFF. Looking up the rest from reference TRBV11-2 and TRBJ2-1 gives the full variable domain: EAGVAQSPRYKIIEKRQSVAFWCNPISGHATLYWYQQILGQGPKLLIQFQNNGVVDDSQLPKDRFSAERLKGVDSTLKIQPAKLEDSAVYLCASSLGQNNEQFFGPGTRLTVL.

The J gene is TRBJ2-3, the V gene TRBV30; 12 nucleotides line up with TRBD2. Per the germline V gene, CDR1 is GTSNPN and CDR2 is SVGIG (reference sequence). This CDR3 region has 14 residues. CDR3 protein: CSGTSGSLPDTQYF. The DNA of the CDR3 is TGTTCCGGGACTAGCGGGTCTCTCCCAGATACGCAGTATTTT.

This chain connects TRBV9 to TRBJ2-7; 7 bases match TRBD1. This CDR3 region has 15 residues. V was clipped by 2 bases and J by 0 bases; unmatched bases: 5. Germline V CDR1 and CDR2: SGDLS, YYNGEE. Written as DNA, the CDR3 is TGTGCCAGCAGCGTCGGGACAGCGCCCTCCTACGAGCAGTACTTC. It codes for CASSVGTAPSYEQYF.

Details on this clone: Different DNA sequences within this sample yield the same CDR3. The J gene is TRBJ2-6, the V gene TRBV4-2; the D gene could be TRBD1 or TRBD2 (6 bases each). CDR3 length: 15 residues. The V and J ends lost 4 bases and 4 bases respectively, with 11 bases between them. CDR1 is LGHNA and CDR2 is YNFKEQ in the germline V gene. This CDR3 is CASSPRGRGANVLTF. The CDR3 nucleotides read TGTGCCAGCAGCCCACGGGGGCGGGGGGCCAACGTCCTGACTTTC.

The V gene is TRBV18, the J gene TRBJ2-7; D uncertain. Germline V gene data show CDR1 as KGHSH and CDR2 as LQKENI. This CDR3 spans 13 amino acids. Trimming pared 4 bases from V and 2 bases from J, leaving 9 bases between. The CDR3 loop reads CASSLDPAYEQYF. In DNA, the CDR3 is TGTGCCAGCTCACTTGACCCCGCCTACGAGCAGTACTTC. The full variable domain, in which reference TRBV18 and TRBJ2-7 provide the parts outside the CDR3, is NAGVMQNPRHLVRRRGQEARLRCSPMKGHSHVYWYRQLPEEGLKFMVYLQKENIIDESGMPKERFSAEFPKEGPSILRIQQVVRGDSAAYFCASSLDPAYEQYFGPGTRLTVT.

A single count supports this clone. The genes are TRBV18 and TRBJ2-1; D unclear. Trimming cost V 1 base and J 6 bases, with 10 bases left between them. This CDR3 region has 14 residues. Germline V lookup: CDR1 KGHSH, CDR2 LQKENI. The CDR3 coding sequence is TGTGCCAGCTCACCACTGCTCGGGCGCAATGAGCAGTTCTTC. Translated, it gives CASSPLLGRNEQFF.

J is TRBJ2-3 and V is TRBV11-2; D remains unclear. The V and J ends lost 1 base and 2 bases respectively, with 22 bases between them. Germline V lookup: CDR1 SGHAT, CDR2 FQNNGV. The CDR3 extends over 19 amino acids. CDR3 protein: CASSLVEISGPPTTDTQYF. Here the CDR3 DNA reads TGTGCCAGCAGCTTAGTAGAGATTTCTGGCCCCCCCACCACAGATACGCAGTATTTT.

This clone was detected a few times. This sequence joins TRBV7-2 and TRBJ2-2, with no clear D. Germline assignment: CDR1 SGHTA and CDR2 FQGNSA. This CDR3 has 15 residues. Trimming stripped 2 bases from V and 7 bases from J, with 14 bases between. The CDR3 loop reads CASSLSSRANGELFF. The CDR3 coding sequence is TGTGCCAGCAGCTTATCCTCTCGAGCGAACGGGGAGCTGTTTTTT.

The V and J genes are TRBV15 and TRBJ2-2; D is possibly TRBD1 (5 bases). V lost 0 bases and J 4 bases, leaving 6 bases between the germline ends. The V gene's germline CDR1 is LNHNV and CDR2 YYDKDF (reference sequence). There are 14 residues in the CDR3. CDR3 loop: CATSRDRATGELFF. The CDR3 bases are TGTGCCACCAGCAGAGACAGGGCCACCGGGGAGCTGTTTTTT.

This chain uses TRBV7-3 with TRBJ2-1, with 12 nucleotides matching TRBD2. Germline values: CDR1 SGHTA, CDR2 FQGTGA. Unmatched junction bases numbered 5, after V lost 4 bases and J lost 7 bases. The CDR3 totals 15 residues. Here the CDR3 reads CASSYWTSGINEQFF. DNA of the CDR3: TGTGCCAGCAGCTACTGGACTAGCGGGATTAATGAGCAGTTCTTC.

The rearrangement links TRBV5-4 to TRBJ2-3, with D maybe TRBD2 (6 bases). Trimming removed 0 bases from V and 0 bases from J, with 14 bases in between. The V gene's germline CDR1 is SGHNT and CDR2 YYREEE (reference sequence). The length of the CDR3 is 17 residues. CDR3 DNA sequence: TGTGCCAGCAGCTTGGATTCTACGGGACTTAGCACAGATACGCAGTATTTT. Translating it yields CASSLDSTGLSTDTQYF.

This clone came up a few times. This chain links TRBV28 with TRBJ1-6; D is unresolved. The CDR3 spans 13 residues. The germline V gene encodes CDR1 MDHEN and CDR2 SYDVKM. Trimming took off 6 bases at V and 7 bases at J, with 10 bases between the two ends. The CDR3 DNA sequence: TGTGCCAGCAGCCGCGAGCTGAATTCACCCCTCCACTTT. Protein: CASSRELNSPLHF.